The entry below describes one T cell receptor (beta chain). Original handling: Estimation of nucleated cell counts relied on the amplification of reference gene primers. Assay used: immunoSEQ multiplex PCR; TCRdb lists only in-frame clones, some missing. V, J and clone size are taken as reported in that table, and D and trimming were inferred from the DNA itself. The sample shows tens of thousands of clones, roughly 80% of them seen only once. The sample originates from a study of blood T cell repertoires in COVID-19. Across the study: Donors in the United States, Italy and Spain gave samples during acute or convalescent COVID-19. PBMCs, B-cell-depleted T cells, or T cells provided the cDNA or gDNA that made up the material.

V was cut by 2 bases and J by 7 bases, with 12 bases left in between. This CDR3 comprises 14 residues. Germline V gene lookup returns CDR1 SGDLS and CDR2 YYNGEE. The source is a woman aged 55-70 years with acute or convalescent COVID-19. Sequenced material: peripheral blood. The V call is TRBV9, the J call TRBJ1-4; D is ambiguous. The chain's CDR3 is CASSVGPTGEKLFF. CDR3 nucleotide sequence: TGTGCCAGCAGCGTCGGCCCGACGGGTGAAAAACTGTTTTTT.